This entry is about one T cell receptor beta chain. The antigen remains unidentified. The germline gene is not matched at one end of the junction; a read error may be the cause. This CDR3 region has 16 residues. Germline CDR1 SEHNR, CDR2 FQNEAQ (reference sequence). Using a J-beta primer mix together with a sample-barcoded 5' primer, a second PCR was run for roughly 6 to 12 cycles. A single record per CDR3 protein comes from TCRdb applying MiXCR to the 5' RACE reads. The table lists about 700,000 distinct CDR3 sequences, around 32% of them singletons. This sample was included in a study of blood T cells in healthy people across ages. Study-wide points: Expanded clonotype shifts may have been confounded, as the donors had an unknown CMV status.

The chain joins TRBV7-9 to TRBJ1-1, with 8 bases identical to TRBD1. Sequencing used blood. The TCR comes from a woman of 80 years or more in good health. The CDR3 here is CASSLGQGASNTEVFF. The DNA of the CDR3 is TGTGCCAGCAGCTTAGGTCAGGGGGCCTCGAACACTGAAGTTTTCTTT.